This TCR beta chain is from a study of T cell clonality in common variable immunodeficiency. This clone appeared many times. Sequencing input was equivalent genomic DNA from CVID and controls. The method was immunoSEQ multiplex PCR; TCRdb's version includes in-frame clones alone and lacks a portion of them. Recorded here are over 30,000 clones, none singletons. This receptor was identified in a person between 18 and 75 years old in good health. The material sequenced was peripheral blood mononuclear cells.

CDR3 bases read: TGTGCCAGCAACCGGGACTTCCTCACCGGGGAG. It codes for CASNRDFLTGE. The whole CDR3 protein reads CASNRDFLTGELFF. The chain has TRBV2 and TRBJ2-2, with D perhaps TRBD2 (6 bases). The DNA ends 3 residues before the CDR3 does, and the rest of the CDR3 is filled in from the germline J gene. Germline V lookup: CDR1 SNHLY, CDR2 FYNNEI. The CDR3 consists of 14 residues. V was pared by 7 bases and J by 4 bases, with 13 bases between.